This T cell receptor (beta chain) was sequenced during a study of beta chain features in type 1 diabetes. Study-wide points: TCRB CDR3 length was moderately but significantly reduced in all four CD4+ subsets of Type 1 diabetes patients. In comparison with healthy donors, patients had naive, central memory and Treg TCRB repertoires that appeared more similar.

Germline lookup yields CDR1 SGHAT and CDR2 FQNNGV. Trimming stripped 4 bases from V and 5 bases from J, with 8 bases between. This CDR3 has 12 amino acids. All of the isolated RNA was reverse transcribed, so expressed TCRB transcripts were sequenced. This table comes from immunoSEQ multiplex PCR, and its TCRdb copy is limited to in-frame clones, with some not included. The sample consists of almost 350,000 clones, roughly 8.8% of them appearing once. Every donor had blood drawn once into heparin, around 120 mL on average. Sorting with CD45RO/CCR7/CD25/CD127/CD95/CD27 yielded naive, central memory, regulatory and stem-like memory CD4+ cells. In this sample, this clone turned up a few times. As yet, its antigen is unknown.

The clonotype originates from a man in his thirties or forties with type 1 diabetes. J is TRBJ1-1 and V is TRBV11-2; D gene uncertain. Specimen: central memory CD4+ T cells from blood. The CDR3 DNA sequence: TGTGCCAGCAGCTGGAGGGTTACTGAAGCTTTCTTT. Its protein is CASSWRVTEAFF.